Shown below are 29 T cell receptor beta chains from a single sample sequenced in a study of tumor-infiltrating lymphocytes in primary liver carcinoma. Taking roughly 18-32 mg of unsorted bulk tissue, the authors co-extracted RNA and DNA. The authors made TCR beta cDNA from approximately 490 ng total RNA with a constant-region primer. Each TCR beta library was derived from three nested multiplex PCR rounds that employed slightly modified ARM-PCR. In the first two PCR rounds, TRBV1-TRBV30 forward primers were paired with a C-beta reverse primer, and each round lasted about 9 cycles. Each CDR3 protein is one row after TCRdb ran MiXCR on the multiplex PCR reads. The profile shows 100,000 to 150,000 distinct CDR3 sequences, 50% to 80% of them singletons. Specimen: liver tumor tissue from sampling region 3. The subset here: tumor region T3, left-lateral pole. These receptors all stem from a woman aged 55-70 years with primary liver carcinoma and hepatitis B virus infection.

On this clonotype: The junction differs from germline at one of its ends, possibly a read error. J is TRBJ2-1 and V is TRBV6-5; 15 nucleotides align to TRBD2. Looked up from germline, CDR1 is MNHEY and CDR2 is SVGAGI. This CDR3 comprises 15 residues. In nucleotides, the CDR3 is TGTACCAGGAGTTCCAGGACTAGCGGGAGGGGTGAGCAGTTCTTC. Translating it yields CTRSSRTSGRGEQFF.

The CDR3 DNA follows: TGTGCCAGCGGCCGGAGCGGGTACAATGAGCAGTTCTTC. This codes for CASGRSGYNEQFF. The chain links TRBV6-5 to TRBJ2-1, with a weak D call TRBD2 (6 bases). Germline V lookup: CDR1 MNHEY, CDR2 SVGAGI. Trimming shortened V by 8 bases and J by 4 bases, and 12 bases separated the two germline ends. This CDR3 is 13 amino acids long.

A word on this clonotype: A read error may produce the germline difference seen at one junction end. The rearrangement joins TRBV7-3 to TRBJ2-4; tentative D call: TRBD2 (5 bases). The V gene's germline CDR1 is SGHTA and CDR2 FQGTGA. The CDR3 sequence is 13 residues long. CDR3 sequence reads: CASNGEGSYIQYF. The CDR3 DNA reads TGTGCCAGCAACGGAGAGGGATCGTACATTCAGTATTTC.

Of note for this clonotype: A junction boundary mismatches the germline segment, possibly from a read error. The genes are TRBV6-1 and TRBJ2-1; weak D call: TRBD2 (6 bases). Germline assignment: CDR1 MNHNS and CDR2 SASEGT. The CDR3 extends over 16 amino acids. The CDR3 sequence is CASPSEKPTTYNEQFF. In nucleotides, the CDR3 is TGTGCCAGCCCTAGCGAGAAACCTACTACCTACAACGAGCAGTTCTTC.

Details on this clonotype: The CDR3 does not close with the conserved phenylalanine or tryptophan, likely indicating a read error. The limits of the CDR3 on the DNA are not certain, so only TCRdb's listed CDR3 is given. V is TRBV28 and J is TRBJ1-5; the tabulated D call, TRBD1, remains unverified against the DNA. The length of the CDR3 is 12 amino acids, counting both ends. CDR1 and CDR2 from the germline V gene are MDHEN and SYDVKM. The CDR3 spells CASSSTGPIWHS.

Of note for this clonotype: A much larger clone differs by one base, so this may be a read error. The conserved phenylalanine or tryptophan is not found at the CDR3 terminus, so this likely reflects a read error. The DNA is left out, because the CDR3 cannot be placed on it with certainty; the CDR3 is given as TCRdb lists it. This sequence joins TRBV12-3 or TRBV12-4 and TRBJ1-1; the table's D call, TRBD1, was not checked against the DNA. Both ends counted, the CDR3 spans 13 residues. This CDR3 is CASSLGQGAMASL.

Comment on this clonotype: In this CDR3 the conserved last residue, phenylalanine or tryptophan, is missing, so a read error is likely. The genes are TRBV11-2 and TRBJ1-2, with a possible D match to TRBD1 (5 bases). The CDR3 extends over 13 amino acids. CDR1 is SGHAT, CDR2 FQNNGV, per germline. The CDR3 loop reads CASSLDSNYGYTL. CDR3 nucleotides: TGTGCAAGCAGCTTAGACAGCAACTATGGCTACACCTTA.

With respect to this clonotype: One junction end disagrees with the germline gene, perhaps due to a read error. The chain recombines TRBV11-3 with TRBJ1-1; D is unclear. The germline V gene has CDR1 SGHNT and CDR2 YENEEA. The CDR3 has 14 amino acids. The CDR3 DNA follows: TGTACCAGCAACCAGGAAGGCTTGAACACTGAAGCTTTCTTT. This codes for CTSNQEGLNTEAFF.

The sample holds many counts of this clonotype. This rearrangement joins TRBV12-3 or TRBV12-4 to TRBJ2-2, with a weak D call TRBD2 (6 bases). The CDR3 runs 13 residues. Trimming removed 4 bases from V and 4 bases from J, with 7 bases in between. In DNA, the CDR3 is TGTGCCAGCAGTTCCGGGAGCACCGGGGAGCTGTTTTTT. Translation gives CASSSGSTGELFF.

Details on this clonotype: A read error may account for a junction end that differs from germline. The genes are TRBV12-3 or TRBV12-4 and TRBJ2-5, with 7 bases identical to TRBD1. This CDR3 is 14 amino acids long. The CDR3: CTSSSRTGRGTQYF. The CDR3 coding sequence is TGTACCAGCAGTTCCCGGACAGGCAGGGGGACCCAGTACTTC.

In the case of this clonotype: One end of the junction is discordant with germline, which a read error may explain. The chain combines TRBV25-1 with TRBJ2-3; a weak D match, TRBD2 (6 bases). Germline V CDR1 and CDR2: MGHDK, SYGVNS. CDR3 length equals 14 residues. CDR3 loop: CVSSEGGDTDTQYF. In DNA form, the CDR3 reads TGTGTCAGCAGTGAAGGCGGGGACACAGATACGCAGTATTTT.

There are many counts of this clonotype. This chain uses TRBV14 with TRBJ2-1; 11 nucleotides line up with TRBD2. J gave up 6 bases and V 4 bases, and 2 bases lay outside the gene matches. This CDR3 region has 14 residues. Germline loops: CDR1 SGHDN, CDR2 FVKESK. The CDR3 region has the DNA TGTGCCAGCAGCCTTAGCGGGAGGGTCAATGAGCAGTTCTTC. As protein: CASSLSGRVNEQFF.

This clonotype counts as medium-sized. The V call is TRBV11-2, the J call TRBJ1-2; perhaps TRBD1 as D (5 bases). The CDR3 runs to 13 residues. Looked up from germline, CDR1 is SGHAT and CDR2 is FQNNGV. Trimming pared 1 base from V and 7 bases from J, leaving 10 bases between. The CDR3 nucleotides read TGTGCCAGCAGCTTAGGACAGTCTCGTGGCTACACCTTC. Encoded protein: CASSLGQSRGYTF.

This clonotype was counted between two and nine times. The rearrangement joins TRBV7-9 to TRBJ1-2, with TRBD1 matching over 7 bases. Unmatched junction bases numbered 13, after V lost 6 bases and J lost 6 bases. Germline V gives CDR1 SEHNR, CDR2 FQNEAQ (reference sequence). The CDR3 has 15 residues. The CDR3 reads CASSPRDSLSDGYTF. DNA of the CDR3: TGTGCCAGCAGTCCCCGGGACAGCCTATCGGATGGCTACACCTTC.

This clonotype was detected ten times or more. The V call is TRBV10-3, the J call TRBJ2-3, with D uncertain. CDR3 length equals 12 residues. CDR1 is ENHRY, CDR2 SYGVKD, per germline. V gave up 2 bases and J gave up 2 bases, with 2 bases separating them. CDR3 sequence: CAISENTDTQYF. The CDR3 bases are TGTGCCATCAGTGAGAACACAGATACGCAGTATTTT.

This clonotype was found a few times. A much larger clone is a single base away; this may be a read error. The rearrangement links TRBV29-1 to TRBJ2-7, with 10 bases fitting TRBD2. V was clipped by 4 bases and J by 7 bases; unmatched bases: 10. CDR1 and CDR2 (germline): SQVTM, ANQGSEA. There are 14 residues in the CDR3. CDR3 sequence (DNA): TGCAGCGTTGGGGGGGGACTAGCGCGTCGGGAGCAGTACTTC. Its translation: CSVGGGLARREQYF.

This clonotype came up a few times. This chain connects TRBV5-1 to TRBJ2-3; 8 bases are a match to TRBD2. The germline V gene encodes CDR1 SGHRS and CDR2 YFSETQ. Trimming removed 2 bases from V and 0 bases from J; junction bases left unmatched: 8. There are 17 residues in the CDR3. CDR3 DNA sequence: TGCGCCAGCAGCTTTAGGAGCGGGAGAGGGAGCACAGATACGCAGTATTTT. Protein: CASSFRSGRGSTDTQYF. The full variable domain, rest sourced from reference TRBV5-1 and TRBJ2-3, is KAGVTQTPRYLIKTRGQQVTLSCSPISGHRSVSWYQQTPGQGLQFLFEYFSETQRNKGNFPGRFSGRQFSNSRSEMNVSTLELGDSALYLCASSFRSGRGSTDTQYFGPGTRLTVL.

Note on this clonotype: A much larger clone is a single base away; this may be a read error. This CDR3 reads CASSQNQGTEAFF. The CDR3 bases are TGCGCCAGCAGCCAGAACCAGGGCACTGAAGCTTTCTTT. The chain uses TRBV10-1 and TRBJ1-1; perhaps TRBD1 as D (5 bases). This CDR3 spans 13 amino acids. Germline CDR1 WNHNN, CDR2 SYGVQD (reference sequence). V lost 6 bases and J 4 bases, leaving 12 bases between the germline ends.

This clonotype was seen repeatedly, ten times or more. The chain couples TRBV6-1 to TRBJ2-3, with 10 bases aligning to TRBD2. The length of the CDR3 is 15 residues. V dropped 7 bases and J dropped 2; count of bases not matched to a gene: 6. Per the germline V gene, CDR1 is MNHNS and CDR2 is SASEGT. CDR3 DNA: TGTGCCAGCAAAGAAGCGGGAGGGTACACAGATACGCAGTATTTT. Amino acids: CASKEAGGYTDTQYF.

The chain links TRBV6-5 to TRBJ2-2, with D perhaps matching TRBD1 (6 bases). The V end lost 9 bases, the J end lost 7 bases, and 21 bases lay between the germline ends. The CDR3 has 15 residues. Germline V lookup: CDR1 MNHEY, CDR2 SVGAGI. The CDR3 DNA sequence: TGTGCCAGGAGGGATGGGGATCGGGACATCGGGGAGCTGTTTTTT. This sequence encodes CARRDGDRDIGELFF.

There are many counts of this clonotype. The chain has TRBV11-2 and TRBJ2-7; TRBD1 is a possible D gene (5 bases). Trimming stripped 7 bases from V and 3 bases from J, with 19 bases between. Germline loops: CDR1 SGHAT, CDR2 FQNNGV. This CDR3 contains 15 residues. CDR3 in DNA: TGTGCCAGCACCAGGACATCTTCTAACTACTACGAGCAGTACTTC. Translating it yields CASTRTSSNYYEQYF.

This clonotype has ten or more counts. This chain links TRBV29-1 with TRBJ2-1; TRBD2 agrees at 9 bases. Germline assignment: CDR1 SQVTM and CDR2 ANQGSEA. The CDR3 spans 16 residues. Losses at the gene ends were 7 bases for V and 3 bases for J; bases not matched to a gene: 13. The CDR3 loop is CSAQSTGTSSYNEQFF. The CDR3 coding sequence is TGCAGCGCCCAAAGCACCGGGACTAGCAGCTACAATGAGCAGTTCTTC.

This clonotype has a count of ten or more. The V call is TRBV6-2 or TRBV6-3, the J call TRBJ2-3; D not certain. The germline V and J ends were trimmed by 7 bases and 8 bases, with 13 bases remaining between them. Germline V gene sequence: CDR1 MNHEY, CDR2 SVGEGT. This CDR3 is built from 12 residues. The CDR3 nucleotides are TGTGCCAGCACCGAAAGGATGGGTACGCAGTATTTT. As protein: CASTERMGTQYF.

The V call is TRBV28, the J call TRBJ1-2; D unclear. Germline V gene sequence: CDR1 MDHEN, CDR2 SYDVKM. The CDR3 is made up of 13 amino acids. The chain's CDR3 is CVTREPSNYGYTF. DNA for the CDR3: TGTGTCACCAGAGAGCCCTCTAACTATGGCTACACCTTC.

The gene calls are TRBV11-3 and TRBJ2-1, with 10 bases identical to TRBD2. From germline, CDR1 is SGHNT and CDR2 YENEEA. The CDR3 covers 17 residues. V shed 1 base, J shed 7 bases, and the junction held 10 bases outside the gene matches. The CDR3 region has the DNA TGTGCCAGCAGCTTAGGGGGAGCGGGAGGGCCCGCTAATGAGCAGTTCTTC. This gives the protein CASSLGGAGGPANEQFF.

This clonotype appeared many times. The rearrangement joins TRBV6-5 to TRBJ2-2; TRBD2 matches 10 bases. This CDR3 is 16 amino acids long. Germline V gene data show CDR1 as MNHEY and CDR2 as SVGAGI. V shed 0 bases, J shed 6 bases, and the junction held 4 bases outside the gene matches. The chain's CDR3 is CASSYSSGRASGELFF. The DNA of the CDR3 is TGTGCCAGCAGTTACTCAAGCGGGAGGGCCTCCGGGGAGCTGTTTTTT.

The chain is built from TRBV5-1 and TRBJ2-7, with D possibly matching TRBD1 (5 bases). This CDR3 contains 12 residues. V lost 6 bases to trimming and J lost 11 bases, with 18 bases between them. The germline V gene encodes CDR1 SGHRS and CDR2 YFSETQ. CDR3 DNA: TGCGCCAGCAACCCAGGCCAGGGAAGGGAGTACTTC. This sequence encodes CASNPGQGREYF.

This clonotype was observed at least ten times. This chain links TRBV5-4 with TRBJ1-1; D remains ambiguous. Germline loops: CDR1 SGHNT, CDR2 YYREEE (reference sequence). The CDR3 extends over 14 amino acids. Deletions cut 0 bases from V and 8 bases from J, with 14 bases between. DNA for the CDR3: TGTGCCAGCAGCTTGGGGGGAATCGGTCAAGAAGCTTTCTTT. It translates to CASSLGGIGQEAFF.

V is TRBV11-2 and J is TRBJ2-1; either TRBD1 or TRBD2 may fit D (5 bases each). Germline values: CDR1 SGHAT, CDR2 FQNNGV. The CDR3 is made up of 17 amino acids. Deletions cut 2 bases from V and 3 bases from J, with 17 bases between. CDR3 amino acids: CASSLRPGTDIYNEQFF. Here the CDR3 DNA reads TGTGCCAGCAGCTTACGACCTGGGACCGATATCTACAATGAGCAGTTCTTC.